One sample yielded the 19 T cell receptor beta chains listed below, sequenced in a study of Ad26.COV2.S vaccination and SARS-CoV-2 variants. Treatment reported: about 20 received Ad26.COV2.S at low or high dose, single or two shots; about 5 received placebo; per-sample allocation not given. After the first vaccine or placebo injection, samples were drawn on day 63. The data were produced by immunoSEQ multiplex PCR, yet TCRdb's version contains in-frame clones alone and is incomplete. The sample includes over 400,000 clones, roughly nine tenths seen only once; the top ten take over 2.5%. The specimen comprised peripheral blood, sampled in a trial of Ad26.COV2.S vaccine versus placebo. The receptors come from a person aged 18 to 65 who received the Ad26.COV2.S COVID-19 vaccine or a placebo.

The V call is TRBV18, the J call TRBJ2-1; D gene unclear. Trimming stripped 2 bases from V and 4 bases from J, with 15 bases between. The germline V gene has CDR1 KGHSH and CDR2 LQKENI. The CDR3 is 16 amino acids. This CDR3 reads CASSPSWSFGYNEQFF. CDR3 bases: TGTGCCAGCTCACCATCCTGGAGTTTCGGTTACAATGAGCAGTTCTTC.

The chain carries TRBV5-6 and TRBJ1-2; the match to TRBD1 covers 7 bases. CDR1 SGHDT and CDR2 YYEEEE come from the germline V gene. The CDR3 covers 14 residues. The V gene end was trimmed by 1 base and the J gene end by 7 bases; junction bases not matched to a gene: 7. The CDR3 DNA follows: TGTGCCAGCAGCTTGCAGGGGGACCACCCTGGCTACACCTTC. Translation: CASSLQGDHPGYTF.

The rearrangement links TRBV28 to TRBJ1-2; perhaps TRBD1 as D (6 bases). Trimming stripped 4 bases from V and 1 base from J, with 16 bases between. Germline V gene lookup returns CDR1 MDHEN and CDR2 SYDVKM. The CDR3 length is 16 residues. The chain's CDR3 is CASSSPRGAFNYGYTF. In DNA form, the CDR3 reads TGTGCCAGCAGTTCCCCTAGGGGGGCTTTTAACTATGGCTACACCTTC.

This sequence joins TRBV4-3 and TRBJ2-1, with TRBD2 as a possible D gene (6 bases). V was pared by 0 bases and J by 12 bases, with 12 bases between. CDR1 LGHNA and CDR2 YSLEER come from the germline V gene. This CDR3 is built from 13 residues. CDR3: CASSQDSGIAQFF. The CDR3 DNA reads TGCGCCAGCAGCCAAGATAGCGGTATTGCGCAGTTCTTC.

The chain joins TRBV7-6 to TRBJ2-5, with D uncertain. CDR3 size: 14 residues. Germline CDR1 SGHVS, CDR2 FNYEAQ. V gave up 1 base and J gave up 9 bases, with 15 bases separating them. CDR3 nucleotide sequence: TGTGCCAGCAGCTTAGTTTCTTATGGGTCGGCCCAGTACTTC. This codes for CASSLVSYGSAQYF.

The chain is built from TRBV28 and TRBJ1-5; D is perhaps TRBD1 (5 bases). This CDR3 has 16 amino acids. CDR1 and CDR2 (germline): MDHEN, SYDVKM. The ends were cut back, 2 bases at V and 1 base at J, with 12 bases in the middle. The CDR3 spells CASSLVSGQSNQPQHF. As DNA, the CDR3 is TGTGCCAGCAGTTTAGTGTCAGGGCAAAGCAATCAGCCCCAGCATTTT.

The rearrangement links TRBV7-8 to TRBJ2-3, with D hard to call. Trimming stripped 5 bases from V and 8 bases from J, with 14 bases between. Germline values: CDR1 SGHVS, CDR2 FQNEAQ. This CDR3 region has 13 residues. The chain's CDR3 is CASSTLTLGTQYF. The DNA for the CDR3 is TGTGCCAGCAGCACCCTTACGCTAGGTACGCAGTATTTT.

This chain links TRBV5-5 with TRBJ1-1; D is uncertain. From germline, CDR1 is SGHKS and CDR2 YYEKEE (reference sequence). The V end lost 4 bases, the J end lost 5 bases, and 15 bases lay between the germline ends. The CDR3 runs to 14 residues. The CDR3 region is CASSPTGGKTEAFF. The CDR3 DNA follows: TGTGCCAGCAGCCCGACGGGAGGTAAGACTGAAGCTTTCTTT.

The rearrangement uses TRBV2 and TRBJ2-3; D unclear. The CDR3 is 13 amino acids. Deletions cut 5 bases from V and 0 bases from J, with 6 bases between. Germline CDR1 and CDR2: SNHLY and FYNNEI. CDR3 nucleotides: TGTGCCAGCAGTTTTGATAGCACAGATACGCAGTATTTT. It translates to CASSFDSTDTQYF. Full variable domain (missing parts from reference TRBV2 and TRBJ2-3): EPEVTQTPSHQVTQMGQEVILRCVPISNHLYFYWYRQILGQKVEFLVSFYNNEISEKSEIFDDQFSVERPDGSNFTLKIRSTKLEDSAMYFCASSFDSTDTQYFGPGTRLTVL.

The gene calls are TRBV11-3 and TRBJ1-1; D gene uncertain. This CDR3 contains 15 residues. Trimming shortened V by 5 bases and J by 1 base, and 14 bases separated the two germline ends. Germline V CDR1 and CDR2: SGHNT, YENEEA. CDR3 amino acids: CASSITSGRNTEAFF. Here the CDR3 DNA reads TGTGCCAGCAGCATCACATCAGGTCGGAACACTGAAGCTTTCTTT.

The chain joins TRBV11-2 to TRBJ1-6; no clear D gene. V was clipped by 6 bases and J by 7 bases, with 10 bases between them. Germline assignment: CDR1 SGHAT and CDR2 FQNNGV. The CDR3 length is 13 residues. This CDR3 is CASSRVRNSPLHF. The CDR3 bases are TGTGCCAGCAGTAGGGTCAGGAATTCACCCCTCCACTTT.

This chain connects TRBV5-1 to TRBJ2-2, with 9 bases identical to TRBD1. The V gene's germline CDR1 is SGHRS and CDR2 YFSETQ. V gave up 4 bases and J gave up 5 bases; unmatched junction bases: 12. The CDR3 has 17 amino acids. In nucleotides, the CDR3 is TGCGCCAGCAGCATTAATCCTGGGACAGGGCGGACCGGGGAGCTGTTTTTT. Protein: CASSINPGTGRTGELFF.

V gene TRBV4-3 combines with J gene TRBJ1-6; D not resolved. V lost 1 base to trimming and J lost 11 bases, with 12 bases between them. The CDR3 loop spans 14 amino acids. Germline values: CDR1 LGHNA, CDR2 YSLEER. In DNA, the CDR3 is TGCGCCAGCAGCCAAGTTCACCGCGGGGCACCCCTCCACTTT. It is translated as CASSQVHRGAPLHF.

This clone appeared a single time. V usage is TRBV5-6 and J usage is TRBJ1-6; 7 positions match TRBD1. Germline values: CDR1 SGHDT, CDR2 YYEEEE. V lost 4 bases and J lost 4; bases outside the gene matches: 8. This CDR3 is 16 amino acids long. The CDR3 spells CASSGYRGQYNSPLHF. CDR3 DNA: TGTGCCAGCAGCGGATACAGGGGTCAGTATAATTCACCCCTCCACTTT. Full variable domain (rest looked up from reference TRBV5-6 and TRBJ1-6): DAGVTQSPTHLIKTRGQQVTLRCSPKSGHDTVSWYQQALGQGPQFIFQYYEEEERQRGNFPDRFSGHQFPNYSSELNVNALLLGDSALYLCASSGYRGQYNSPLHFGNGTRLTVT.

The sample holds one count of this clone. The chain combines TRBV20-1 with TRBJ2-5; 8 nucleotides match TRBD2. V shed 3 bases, J shed 9 bases, and the junction held 6 bases outside the gene matches. The length of the CDR3 is 12 residues. Germline CDR1 reads DFQATT; CDR2 reads SNEGSKA (reference sequence). This CDR3 is CSASSDGGAQYF. Written as DNA, the CDR3 is TGCAGTGCTAGTTCCGACGGGGGGGCCCAGTACTTC.

The V gene is TRBV5-4, the J gene TRBJ1-4; 9 positions agree with TRBD1. Germline V CDR1 and CDR2: SGHNT, YYREEE (reference sequence). V was pared by 0 bases and J by 7 bases, with 7 bases of the junction left unmatched. CDR3 length: 16 residues. CDR3 in amino acids: CASSLAGTGLSEKLFF. The CDR3 DNA reads TGTGCCAGCAGCTTGGCCGGGACAGGGCTGAGTGAAAAACTGTTTTTT.

This CDR3 is CASSLTSGIEQFF. Written as DNA, the CDR3 is TGTGCCAGCAGTCTTACTAGCGGTATTGAGCAGTTCTTC. The rearrangement uses TRBV12-3 or TRBV12-4 and TRBJ2-1; 8 bases align to TRBD2. The junction had 6 bases not matched to a gene; V was cut back by 5 bases and J by 9 bases. This CDR3 contains 13 residues.

The rearrangement joins TRBV7-9 to TRBJ2-7; D is uncertain. Trimming shortened V by 5 bases and J by 0 bases, and 14 bases separated the two germline ends. CDR1 and CDR2 (germline): SEHNR, FQNEAQ (reference sequence). The CDR3 has 15 amino acids. The CDR3 sequence: CASSPRSLSSYEQYF. The CDR3, as DNA: TGTGCCAGCAGCCCGCGGAGTTTGAGCTCCTACGAGCAGTACTTC.

As DNA, the CDR3 is TGTGCCAGCAGCTTAGTTGACCGCGGGAATCAGCCCCAGCATTTT. Translated, it gives CASSLVDRGNQPQHF. The chain carries TRBV7-2 and TRBJ1-5, with D unclear. Germline-derived CDR1 and CDR2 are SGHTA and FQGNSA. The CDR3 extends over 15 amino acids. Trimming stripped 1 base from V and 4 bases from J, with 11 bases between.